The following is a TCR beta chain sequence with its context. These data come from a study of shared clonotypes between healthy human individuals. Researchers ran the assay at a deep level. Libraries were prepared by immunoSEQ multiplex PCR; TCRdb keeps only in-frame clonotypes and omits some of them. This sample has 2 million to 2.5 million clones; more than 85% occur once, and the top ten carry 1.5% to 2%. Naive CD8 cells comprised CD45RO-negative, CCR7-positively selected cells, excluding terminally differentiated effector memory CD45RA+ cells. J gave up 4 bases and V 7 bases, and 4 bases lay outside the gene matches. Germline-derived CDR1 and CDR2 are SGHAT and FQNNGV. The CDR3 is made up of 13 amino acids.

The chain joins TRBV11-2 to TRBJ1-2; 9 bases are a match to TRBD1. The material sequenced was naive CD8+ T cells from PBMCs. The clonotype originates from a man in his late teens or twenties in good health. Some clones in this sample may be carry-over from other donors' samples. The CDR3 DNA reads TGTGCCAGCACGGACAGGGGTCTCTATGGCTACACCTTC. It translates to CASTDRGLYGYTF.